The rows below give T cell receptor beta chains drawn from one sample of a study of T cells after yellow fever vaccination. TCRdb processed the 5' RACE reads anew with MiXCR; each CDR3 protein has one entry. The sample has about 320,000 distinct CDR3 sequences; about 10% are singletons. This sample comprised CD4+ T cells sorted from PBMCs, obtained 45 days after the yellow fever booster vaccination. Receptors were obtained from a man aged 18 to 29 who received the YFV17D yellow fever vaccine. Each CDR3 is given with its conserved first and last residue. D genes are given only for firm matches. The size field is filled for only some rows; it gives once, few, many or a size class.

TRBV20-1	TRBD1	TRBJ2-7	many	CSAPRQGSYEQYF	TGCAGTGCGCCCCGACAGGGTTCCTACGAGCAGTACTTC
TRBV10-1	.	TRBJ2-7	few	CASSEQGPYEQYF	TGCGCCAGCAGCGAACAGGGCCCCTACGAGCAGTACTTC
TRBV6-2/TRBV6-3	.	TRBJ2-2	few	CASGHRTGELFF	TGTGCCAGCGGACACCGGACAGGGGAGCTGTTTTTT
TRBV15	.	TRBJ2-5	.	CATSRDLGSWETQYF	TGTGCCACCAGCAGAGATTTGGGCTCCTGGGAGACCCAGTACTTC
TRBV7-3	TRBD2	TRBJ2-1	.	CASSGGSGGADEQFF	TGTGCCAGCAGCGGGGGCAGCGGGGGGGCCGATGAGCAGTTCTTC
TRBV5-1	.	TRBJ1-6	.	CASSLDGAQLLSNSPLHF	TGCGCCAGCAGCTTGGATGGGGCCCAGCTCCTGAGTAATTCACCCCTCCACTTT
TRBV6-5	TRBD1	TRBJ1-6	few	CASSYQGAINSPLHF	TGTGCCAGCAGTTACCAGGGGGCGATTAATTCACCCCTCCACTTT
TRBV6-6	.	TRBJ1-1	.	CASSGGGAEAFF	TGTGCCAGCTCAGGAGGAGGCGCTGAAGCTTTCTTT
TRBV4-1	.	TRBJ2-2	.	CAVSGGPNTGELFF	TGCGCCGTATCAGGGGGGCCGAACACCGGGGAGCTGTTTTTT
TRBV7-2	.	TRBJ2-5	many	CASSPRQVEETQYF	TGTGCCAGCAGCCCACGGCAAGTGGAAGAGACCCAGTACTTC
TRBV20-1	.	TRBJ1-5	few	CSARGDVGNQPQHF	TGCAGTGCTAGAGGGGACGTTGGCAATCAGCCCCAGCATTTT
TRBV5-1	TRBD2	TRBJ2-1	.	CASSYSGGPRQYNEQFF	TGCGCCAGCAGCTATAGCGGGGGGCCGCGGCAATACAATGAGCAGTTCTTC
TRBV6-5	.	TRBJ2-5	many	CASSASGGLETQYF	TGTGCCAGCAGTGCCTCCGGGGGCTTAGAGACCCAGTACTTC
TRBV20-1	.	TRBJ2-4	.	CSAGGGEGIQYF	TGCAGTGCTGGAGGGGGGGAAGGCATTCAGTACTTC
TRBV20-1	.	TRBJ2-7	few	CSARDLQAEQYF	TGCAGTGCTAGAGATTTACAGGCCGAGCAGTACTTC
TRBV25-1	.	TRBJ2-5	few	CASKGLPGETQYF	TGTGCCAGCAAGGGACTTCCCGGGGAGACCCAGTACTTC
TRBV5-5	TRBD2	TRBJ2-5	.	CASSPPGGKGTQYF	TGTGCCAGCAGCCCCCCGGGGGGGAAGGGGACCCAGTACTTC
TRBV7-9	.	TRBJ2-5	.	CASSFGGMGTQYF	TGTGCCAGCAGCTTTGGAGGAATGGGGACCCAGTACTTC
TRBV4-2	.	TRBJ1-3	many	CASSPRDGGNTIYF	TGTGCCAGCAGCCCGAGGGACGGCGGAAACACCATATATTTT
TRBV5-1	.	TRBJ2-3	few	CASSPTGKGRTDTQYF	TGCGCCAGCAGCCCGACCGGAAAGGGGCGCACAGATACGCAGTATTTT
TRBV6-6	.	TRBJ1-5	.	CASSQAGVQPQHF	TGTGCCAGCAGTCAAGCGGGGGTTCAGCCCCAGCATTTT
TRBV5-1	.	TRBJ1-6	.	CASSRAGTANSPLHF	TGCGCCAGCAGCAGAGCCGGGACGGCCAATTCACCCCTCCACTTT
TRBV4-1	TRBD2	TRBJ2-2	.	CASGTAGGPTGELFF	TGCGCCAGCGGGACCGCGGGGGGGCCCACCGGGGAGCTGTTTTTT
TRBV12-3/TRBV12-4	.	TRBJ2-6	many	CASSFHPSGANVLTF	TGTGCCAGCAGTTTTCATCCATCTGGGGCCAACGTCCTGACTTTC
TRBV5-1	.	TRBJ1-1	many	CASSLAGLSLNTEAFF	TGCGCCAGCAGCTTGGCCGGGCTTAGTTTGAACACTGAAGCTTTCTTT
TRBV12-3/TRBV12-4	.	TRBJ1-1	few	CASSLQLGRGRMDTEAFF	TGTGCCAGCAGTTTACAACTCGGACGGGGCCGCATGGACACTGAAGCTTTCTTT
TRBV30	.	TRBJ1-6	few	CAWSIDRNNSPLHF	TGTGCCTGGAGTATCGACAGGAATAATTCACCCCTCCACTTT
TRBV4-1	.	TRBJ1-4	few	CASSQVGIANEKLFF	TGCGCCAGCAGCCAAGTCGGGATCGCTAATGAAAAACTGTTTTTT
TRBV5-4	.	TRBJ2-2	once	CASSRGGRTNTGELFF	TGTGCCAGCAGCAGAGGAGGGCGCACGAACACCGGGGAGCTGTTTTTT
TRBV4-3	.	TRBJ2-2	many	CASSQVGSPTNTGELFF	TGCGCCAGCAGCCAAGTGGGCAGCCCAACGAACACCGGGGAGCTGTTTTTT
TRBV7-6	TRBD2	TRBJ2-1	few	CASSLAQGGRNEQFF	TGTGCCAGCAGCCTAGCGCAGGGCGGGAGGAATGAGCAGTTCTTC
TRBV30	.	TRBJ1-5	.	CAWSRGLWNQPQHF	TGTGCCTGGAGTCGGGGATTATGGAATCAGCCCCAGCATTTT
TRBV4-1	.	TRBJ2-1	.	CASSQPSRGNEQFF	TGCGCCAGCAGCCAACCTAGCCGAGGGAATGAGCAGTTCTTC
TRBV4-2	.	TRBJ1-4	few	CASSQVQRPATNEKLFF	TGTGCCAGCAGCCAAGTACAACGGCCCGCAACTAATGAAAAACTGTTTTTT
TRBV7-9	.	TRBJ1-1	.	CASSPGEGSAFF	TGTGCCAGCAGCCCAGGCGAGGGTAGCGCTTTCTTT
TRBV12-3/TRBV12-4	TRBD1	TRBJ2-1	.	CASIEGQENNEQFF	TGTGCCAGCATCGAGGGACAGGAAAACAATGAGCAGTTCTTC